Listed here are 15 T cell receptor beta chains from one sample, sequenced in a study of post-analysis software for immune sequencing data. Findings and limits, study-wide: A few TRBV segments appeared more often in patients than in controls, and TRBV5-6, TRBV5-1 and TRBV20-1 were among these.

Unique molecular identifiers were carried by the TCR beta cDNA libraries. TCRdb reprocessed the PCR reads via MiXCR and lists one record per CDR3 protein. The sample lists roughly 400,000 distinct CDR3 sequences, over 30% occurring once. Their antigens remain unidentified. Sequenced material: blood. These receptors originate from a girl aged 2 to 10 with multiple sclerosis.

The table lists this clonotype with a few counts. The chain combines TRBV27 with TRBJ2-7; perhaps TRBD1 as D (6 bases). CDR3 length equals 13 residues. Trimming took off 4 bases at V and 2 bases at J, with 9 bases between the two ends. CDR1 is MNHEY, CDR2 SMNVEV, per germline (reference sequence). The CDR3 nucleotides are TGTGCCAGCAGTTCAGGGGTCACCTACGAGCAGTACTTC. Amino acid sequence: CASSSGVTYEQYF.

The chain recombines TRBV5-1 with TRBJ2-7; TRBD1 matches at 8 bases. The junction had 12 bases not matched to a gene; V was cut back by 0 bases and J by 4 bases. This CDR3 spans 17 amino acids. Germline loops: CDR1 SGHRS, CDR2 YFSETQ. CDR3 in DNA: TGCGCCAGCAGCTTGGCCTCATCAGGGGGCGGATCGTACGAGCAGTACTTC. It yields the protein CASSLASSGGGSYEQYF.

The chain is built from TRBV20-1 and TRBJ2-3; weak D call: TRBD2 (6 bases). The germline V and J ends were trimmed by 1 base and 2 bases, with 13 bases remaining between them. Germline values: CDR1 DFQATT, CDR2 SNEGSKA (reference sequence). CDR3 size: 15 residues. The CDR3 reads CSARVSSGPTDTQYF. Written as DNA, the CDR3 is TGCAGTGCTAGAGTTAGTAGCGGCCCCACAGATACGCAGTATTTT.

This rearrangement joins TRBV7-2 to TRBJ2-7; TRBD1 aligns across 8 bases. The length of the CDR3 is 16 residues. The trim removed 6 bases at V and 5 bases at J, leaving 15 bases unmatched. Germline loops: CDR1 SGHTA, CDR2 FQGNSA. The CDR3 loop reads CASSSPRLQGANEQYF. CDR3 nucleotides: TGTGCCAGCAGTTCCCCCCGACTGCAGGGGGCCAACGAGCAGTACTTC.

The rearrangement joins TRBV4-3 to TRBJ2-3; TRBD1 is a possible D gene (5 bases). The length of the CDR3 is 14 residues. Trimming took 0 bases from V and 6 from J, leaving 10 bases between them. Germline V gene sequence: CDR1 LGHNA, CDR2 YSLEER. CDR3 sequence (DNA): TGCGCCAGCAGCCAAGATACTACAGGTGATACGCAGTATTTT. It specifies CASSQDTTGDTQYF.

Details on this clonotype: A clone one base away is much larger, so this may be a read error. The chain recombines TRBV28 with TRBJ2-5; TRBD1 matches at 8 bases. The CDR3 extends over 12 amino acids. The germline V gene has CDR1 MDHEN and CDR2 SYDVKM. Trimming took 2 bases from V and 11 from J; bases not matched to a gene: 4. CDR3 in amino acids: CASSLGTGKQYF. The CDR3 DNA reads as TGTGCCAGCAGTTTAGGGACAGGAAAGCAGTACTTC.

This chain connects TRBV6-6 to TRBJ2-7; perhaps TRBD2 as D (5 bases). The germline V gene has CDR1 MNHNY and CDR2 SVGAGI (reference sequence). The CDR3 covers 15 residues. V dropped 6 bases and J dropped 0 bases, with 15 bases sitting between them. The CDR3 DNA sequence: TGTGCCAGCAGCCCCGTTAGGACTTTCTCCTACGAGCAGTACTTC. It specifies CASSPVRTFSYEQYF.

The rearrangement links TRBV14 to TRBJ1-1; D unclear. This CDR3 has 13 amino acids. The germline CDR1 and CDR2 sequences are SGHDN and FVKESK. V lost 1 base and J lost 5, with 8 bases in between. CDR3: CASSQVSYTEAFF. The CDR3, as DNA: TGTGCCAGCAGCCAAGTCTCCTATACTGAAGCTTTCTTT.

This clonotype was counted only a few times. The genes are TRBV9 and TRBJ2-7; D gene ambiguous. The CDR3 consists of 13 residues. Germline V CDR1 and CDR2: SGDLS, YYNGEE. The V gene lost 0 bases and the J gene lost 0 bases, with 4 bases spanning the gap. CDR3 in amino acids: CASSVVNSYEQYF. The CDR3 coding sequence is TGTGCCAGCAGCGTAGTCAACTCCTACGAGCAGTACTTC.

This clonotype was recorded a few times. The chain is built from TRBV6-6 and TRBJ2-7; D is uncertain. Germline values: CDR1 MNHNY, CDR2 SVGAGI (reference sequence). The CDR3 contains 12 residues. Trimming removed 7 bases from V and 2 bases from J, with 9 bases in between. The CDR3: CASMSQPYEQYF. The CDR3 nucleotides are TGTGCCAGCATGAGCCAGCCCTACGAGCAGTACTTC.

There are a few counts of this clonotype. The CDR3 nucleotides are TGCGCCAGCAGCTTGGCCGGCAGACGCGACGAGCAGTACTTC. Translation gives CASSLAGRRDEQYF. The V and J genes are TRBV5-1 and TRBJ2-7; D gene ambiguous. CDR3 length: 14 amino acids. The germline V gene has CDR1 SGHRS and CDR2 YFSETQ. V was trimmed by 0 bases and J by 5 bases, leaving 12 bases between them.

There are a few counts of this clonotype. This chain connects TRBV6-5 to TRBJ2-5; the D gene is possibly TRBD2 (5 bases). The CDR3 covers 15 residues. Trimming removed 5 bases from V and 5 bases from J, with 18 bases in between. Germline V gives CDR1 MNHEY, CDR2 SVGAGI. Written as DNA, the CDR3 is TGTGCCAGCAGTCTTGTAGGACTGGTTCGGGAGACCCAGTACTTC. It yields the protein CASSLVGLVRETQYF.

This sequence joins TRBV14 and TRBJ2-1; D possibly uses TRBD1 or TRBD2 (6 bases each). Germline V gene lookup returns CDR1 SGHDN and CDR2 FVKESK. V gave up 1 base and J gave up 2 bases, with 15 bases separating them. This CDR3 has 17 residues. This CDR3 reads CASSQGRGLGTYNEQFF. CDR3 in DNA: TGTGCCAGCAGCCAAGGTCGGGGGCTGGGGACCTACAATGAGCAGTTCTTC.

The chain links TRBV20-1 to TRBJ1-5, with D maybe TRBD1 (5 bases). Germline V gene lookup returns CDR1 DFQATT and CDR2 SNEGSKA (reference sequence). V was cut by 6 bases and J by 2 bases, with 17 bases left in between. The CDR3 is made up of 15 amino acids. The CDR3 DNA reads as TGCAGTGCAATGGGGAGGGGAAGGGGCAATCAGCCCCAGCATTTT. Its protein is CSAMGRGRGNQPQHF.

This chain uses TRBV5-1 with TRBJ2-5, with 8 bases that match TRBD1. The trim removed 5 bases at V and 1 base at J, leaving 7 bases unmatched. The germline gives CDR1 SGHRS, CDR2 YFSETQ. The CDR3 sequence is 15 residues long. CDR3 in DNA: TGCGCCAGCAGTTACTACAGGGGGATCCAAGAGACCCAGTACTTC. This gives the protein CASSYYRGIQETQYF.